This T cell receptor (beta chain) appears in the sequencing data of a study of T cell responses to AZD1222 COVID-19 vaccine. CDR1 is KGHSH, CDR2 LQKENI, per germline. V lost 2 bases, J lost 0 bases, and 5 bases lay in between. The CDR3 totals 14 residues. The method was immunoSEQ multiplex PCR; TCRdb's version includes in-frame clones alone and lacks a portion of them. The table records approximately 120,000 clones, roughly 91% of them present only once. The TCR sequence derives from an adult in good health. Sequencing was performed on peripheral blood, taken on day 0 of AZD1222 vaccination. The chain joins TRBV18 to TRBJ2-1; D ambiguous. The CDR3 bases are TGTGCCAGCTCACCATCACACTCCTACAATGAGCAGTTCTTC. Encoded protein: CASSPSHSYNEQFF.